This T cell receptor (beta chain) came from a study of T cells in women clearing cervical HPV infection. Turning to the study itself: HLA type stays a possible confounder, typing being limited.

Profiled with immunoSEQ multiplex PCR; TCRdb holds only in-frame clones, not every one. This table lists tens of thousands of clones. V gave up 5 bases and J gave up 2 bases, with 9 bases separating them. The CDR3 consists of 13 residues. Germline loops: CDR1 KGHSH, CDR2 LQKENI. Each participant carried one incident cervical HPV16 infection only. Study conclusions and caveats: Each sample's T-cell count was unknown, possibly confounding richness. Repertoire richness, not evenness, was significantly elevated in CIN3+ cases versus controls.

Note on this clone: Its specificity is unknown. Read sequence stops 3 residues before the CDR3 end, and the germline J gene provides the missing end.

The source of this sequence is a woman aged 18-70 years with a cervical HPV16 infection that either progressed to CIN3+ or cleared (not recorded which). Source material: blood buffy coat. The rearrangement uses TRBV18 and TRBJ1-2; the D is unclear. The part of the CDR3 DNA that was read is TGTGCCAGCTCAAACGGGGAAAACTATGGC. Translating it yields CASSNGENYG. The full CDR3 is CASSNGENYGYTF.